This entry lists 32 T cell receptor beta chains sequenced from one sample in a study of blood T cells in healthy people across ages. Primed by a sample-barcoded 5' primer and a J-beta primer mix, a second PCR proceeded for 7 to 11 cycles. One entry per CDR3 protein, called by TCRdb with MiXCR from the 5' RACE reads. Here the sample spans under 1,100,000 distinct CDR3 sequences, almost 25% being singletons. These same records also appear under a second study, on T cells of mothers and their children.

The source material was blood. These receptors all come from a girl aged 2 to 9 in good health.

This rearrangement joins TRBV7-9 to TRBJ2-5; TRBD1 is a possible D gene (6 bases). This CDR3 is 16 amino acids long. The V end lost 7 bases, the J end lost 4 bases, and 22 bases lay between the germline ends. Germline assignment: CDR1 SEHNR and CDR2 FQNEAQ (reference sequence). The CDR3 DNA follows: TGTGCCAGCACGTCGCGGACCAGGGGAGTTGCAGAGACCCAGTACTTC. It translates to CASTSRTRGVAETQYF.

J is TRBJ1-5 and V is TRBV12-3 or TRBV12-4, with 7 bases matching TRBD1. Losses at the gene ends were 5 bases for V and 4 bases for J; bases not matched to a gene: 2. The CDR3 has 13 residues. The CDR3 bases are TGTGCCAGCAGTGGGACAGATAATCAGCCCCAGCATTTT. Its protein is CASSGTDNQPQHF.

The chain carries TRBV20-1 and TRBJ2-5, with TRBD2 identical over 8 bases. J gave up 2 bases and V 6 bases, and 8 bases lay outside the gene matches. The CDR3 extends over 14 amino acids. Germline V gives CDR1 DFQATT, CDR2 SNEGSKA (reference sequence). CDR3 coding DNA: TGCAGTGCAGCAGTAGCGGGGTTACAAGAGACCCAGTACTTC. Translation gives CSAAVAGLQETQYF.

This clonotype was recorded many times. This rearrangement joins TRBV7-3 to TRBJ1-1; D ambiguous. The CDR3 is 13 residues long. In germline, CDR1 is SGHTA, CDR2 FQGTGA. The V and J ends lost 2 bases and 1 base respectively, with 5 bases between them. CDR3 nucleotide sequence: TGTGCCAGCAGCTTATGGGAGAACACTGAAGCTTTCTTT. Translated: CASSLWENTEAFF. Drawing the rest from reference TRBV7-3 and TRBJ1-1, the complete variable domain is GAGVSQTPSNKVTEKGKYVELRCDPISGHTALYWYRQSLGQGPEFLIYFQGTGAADDSGLPNDRFFAVRPEGSVSTLKIQRTERGDSAVYLCASSLWENTEAFFGQGTRLTVV.

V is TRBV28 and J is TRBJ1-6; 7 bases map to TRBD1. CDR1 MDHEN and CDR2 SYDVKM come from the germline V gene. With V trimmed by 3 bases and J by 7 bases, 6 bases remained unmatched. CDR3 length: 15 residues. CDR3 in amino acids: CASSFQTGSNSPLHF. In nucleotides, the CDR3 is TGTGCCAGCAGTTTCCAGACAGGGTCGAATTCACCCCTCCACTTT.

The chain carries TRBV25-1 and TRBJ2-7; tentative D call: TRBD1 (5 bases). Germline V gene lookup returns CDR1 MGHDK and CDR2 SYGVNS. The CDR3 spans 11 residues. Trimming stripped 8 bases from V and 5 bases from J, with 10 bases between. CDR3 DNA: TGTGCCAGCGGGGCCGGGCACGAGCAGTACTTC. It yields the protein CASGAGHEQYF.

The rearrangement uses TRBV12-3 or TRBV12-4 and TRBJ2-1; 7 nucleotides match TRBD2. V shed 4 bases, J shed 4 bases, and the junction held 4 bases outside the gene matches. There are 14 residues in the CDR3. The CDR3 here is CASSWNSGYNEQFF. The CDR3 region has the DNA TGTGCCAGCAGTTGGAATAGCGGGTACAATGAGCAGTTCTTC.

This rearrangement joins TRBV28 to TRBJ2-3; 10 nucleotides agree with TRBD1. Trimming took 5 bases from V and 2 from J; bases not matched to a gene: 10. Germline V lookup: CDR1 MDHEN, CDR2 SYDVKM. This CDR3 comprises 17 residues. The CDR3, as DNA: TGTGCCAGCAGTCCCGGGAGTGGGACAGGGGTCACAGATACGCAGTATTTT. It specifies CASSPGSGTGVTDTQYF.

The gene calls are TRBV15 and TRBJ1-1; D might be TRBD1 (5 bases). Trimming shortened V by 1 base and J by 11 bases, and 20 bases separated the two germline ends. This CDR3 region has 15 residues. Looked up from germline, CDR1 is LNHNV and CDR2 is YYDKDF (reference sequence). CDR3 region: CATSRADGDSGRAFF. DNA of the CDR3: TGTGCCACCAGCAGAGCCGACGGGGACTCGGGCAGGGCTTTCTTT.

CDR3: CATSRDTQGTGELFF. CDR3 sequence (DNA): TGTGCCACCAGCAGAGATACACAGGGGACCGGGGAGCTGTTTTTT. The rearrangement links TRBV15 to TRBJ2-2; 7 bases are shared with TRBD1. The CDR3 has 15 residues. V lost 0 bases, J lost 5 bases, and 3 bases stayed unmatched. Germline CDR1 and CDR2: LNHNV and YYDKDF (reference sequence).

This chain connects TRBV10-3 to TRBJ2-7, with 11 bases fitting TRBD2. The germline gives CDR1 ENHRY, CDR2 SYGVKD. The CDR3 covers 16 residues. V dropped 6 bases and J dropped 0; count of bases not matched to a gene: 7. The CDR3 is CAISGGLAGYSYEQYF. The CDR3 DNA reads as TGTGCCATCAGCGGCGGACTAGCGGGCTACTCCTACGAGCAGTACTTC.

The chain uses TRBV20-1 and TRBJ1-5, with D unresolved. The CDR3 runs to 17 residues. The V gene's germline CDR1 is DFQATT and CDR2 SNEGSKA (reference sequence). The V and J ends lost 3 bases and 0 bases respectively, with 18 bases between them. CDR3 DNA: TGCAGTGCTAGTCCAACCGTCAGCGGTTATAGCAATCAGCCCCAGCATTTT. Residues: CSASPTVSGYSNQPQHF.

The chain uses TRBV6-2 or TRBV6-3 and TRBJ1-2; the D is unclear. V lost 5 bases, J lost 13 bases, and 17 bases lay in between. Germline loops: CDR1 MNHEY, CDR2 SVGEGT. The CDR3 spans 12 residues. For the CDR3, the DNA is TGTGCCAGCAGTCTCAATTTATATGGCGGCACCTTC. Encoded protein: CASSLNLYGGTF.

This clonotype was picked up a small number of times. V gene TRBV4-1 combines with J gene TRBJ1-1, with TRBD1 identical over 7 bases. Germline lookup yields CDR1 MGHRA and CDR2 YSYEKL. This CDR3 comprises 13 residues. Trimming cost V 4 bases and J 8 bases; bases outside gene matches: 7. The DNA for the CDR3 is TGCGCCAGCAGCCGAACAGGGGCGGGGGAAGCTTTCTTT. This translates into CASSRTGAGEAFF.

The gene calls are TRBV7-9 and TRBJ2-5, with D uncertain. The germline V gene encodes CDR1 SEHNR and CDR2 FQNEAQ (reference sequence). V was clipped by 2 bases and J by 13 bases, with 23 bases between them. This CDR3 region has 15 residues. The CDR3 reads CASSLSVVANYERYF. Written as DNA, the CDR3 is TGTGCCAGCAGCTTATCCGTGGTCGCAAATTACGAGCGGTACTTC.

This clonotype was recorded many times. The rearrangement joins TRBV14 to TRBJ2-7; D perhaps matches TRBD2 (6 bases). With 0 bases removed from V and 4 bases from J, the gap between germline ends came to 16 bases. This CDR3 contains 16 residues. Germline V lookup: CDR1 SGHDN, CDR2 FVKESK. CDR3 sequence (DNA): TGTGCCAGCAGCCAAGATAGCGGAGTCATGATATACGAGCAGTACTTC. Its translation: CASSQDSGVMIYEQYF.

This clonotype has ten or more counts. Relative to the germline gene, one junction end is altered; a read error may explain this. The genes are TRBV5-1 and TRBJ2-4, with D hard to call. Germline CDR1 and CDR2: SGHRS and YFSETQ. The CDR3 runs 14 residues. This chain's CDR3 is CASSLELAKNIQYF. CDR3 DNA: TGTGCCAGCAGCTTGGAGTTAGCCAAAAACATTCAGTACTTC. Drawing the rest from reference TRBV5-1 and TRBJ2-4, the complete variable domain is KAGVTQTPRYLIKTRGQQVTLSCSPISGHRSVSWYQQTPGQGLQFLFEYFSETQRNKGNFPGRFSGRQFSNSRSEMNVSTLELGDSALYLCASSLELAKNIQYFGAGTRLSVL.

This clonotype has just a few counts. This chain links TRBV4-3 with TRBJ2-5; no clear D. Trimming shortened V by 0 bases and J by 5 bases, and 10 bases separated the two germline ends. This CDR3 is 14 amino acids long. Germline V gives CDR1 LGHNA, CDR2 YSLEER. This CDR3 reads CASSQDRFSETQYF. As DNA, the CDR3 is TGCGCCAGCAGCCAAGATCGCTTCAGCGAGACCCAGTACTTC.

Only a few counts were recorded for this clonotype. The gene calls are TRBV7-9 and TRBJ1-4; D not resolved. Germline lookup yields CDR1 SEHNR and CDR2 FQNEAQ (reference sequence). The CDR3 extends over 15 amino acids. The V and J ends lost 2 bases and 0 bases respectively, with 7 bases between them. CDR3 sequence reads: CASSLFSATNEKLFF. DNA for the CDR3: TGTGCCAGCAGCTTATTTAGCGCAACTAATGAAAAACTGTTTTTT.

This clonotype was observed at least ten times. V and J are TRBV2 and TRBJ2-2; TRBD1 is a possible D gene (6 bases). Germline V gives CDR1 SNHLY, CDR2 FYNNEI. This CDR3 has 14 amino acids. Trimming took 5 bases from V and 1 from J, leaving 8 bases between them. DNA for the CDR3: TGTGCCAGCAGTCCGGGACAGAACACCGGGGAGCTGTTTTTT. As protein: CASSPGQNTGELFF.

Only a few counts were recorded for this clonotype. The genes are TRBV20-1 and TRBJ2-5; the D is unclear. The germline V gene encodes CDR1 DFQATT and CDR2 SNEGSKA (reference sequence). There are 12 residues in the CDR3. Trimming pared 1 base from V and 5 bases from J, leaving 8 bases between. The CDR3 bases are TGCAGTGCTAGAGGTCTGGGGGAGACCCAGTACTTC. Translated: CSARGLGETQYF.

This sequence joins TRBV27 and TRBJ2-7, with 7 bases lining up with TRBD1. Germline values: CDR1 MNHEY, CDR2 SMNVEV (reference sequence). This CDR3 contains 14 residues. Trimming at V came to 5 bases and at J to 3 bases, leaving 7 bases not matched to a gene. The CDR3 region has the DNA TGTGCCAGCAGTCCTCGGACAGGCCACTACGAGCAGTACTTC. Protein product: CASSPRTGHYEQYF.

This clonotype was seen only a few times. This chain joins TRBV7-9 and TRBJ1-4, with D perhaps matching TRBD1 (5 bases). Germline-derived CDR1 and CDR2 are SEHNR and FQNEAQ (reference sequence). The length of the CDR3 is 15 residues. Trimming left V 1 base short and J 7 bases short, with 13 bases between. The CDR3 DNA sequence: TGTGCCAGCAGCTTAGATCAAGGGGTCCCTGAAAAACTGTTTTTT. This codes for CASSLDQGVPEKLFF. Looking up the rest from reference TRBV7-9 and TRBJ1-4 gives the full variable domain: DTGVSQNPRHKITKRGQNVTFRCDPISEHNRLYWYRQTLGQGPEFLTYFQNEAQLEKSRLLSDRFSAERPKGSFSTLEIQRTEQGDSAMYLCASSLDQGVPEKLFFGSGTQLSVL.

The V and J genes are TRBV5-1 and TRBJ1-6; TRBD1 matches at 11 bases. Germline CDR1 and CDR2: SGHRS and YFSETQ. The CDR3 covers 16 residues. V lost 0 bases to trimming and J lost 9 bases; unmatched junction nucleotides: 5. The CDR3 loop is CASSLGGQGEGSPLHF. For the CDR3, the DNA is TGCGCCAGCAGCTTGGGGGGACAGGGGGAAGGTTCACCCCTCCACTTT.

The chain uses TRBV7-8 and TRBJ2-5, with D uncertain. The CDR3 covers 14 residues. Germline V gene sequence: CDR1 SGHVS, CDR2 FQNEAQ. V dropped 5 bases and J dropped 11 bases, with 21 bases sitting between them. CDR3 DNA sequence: TGTGCCAGCAGCACCCAGCGCGCCAAGACCAAGCAGTACTTC. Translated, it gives CASSTQRAKTKQYF.

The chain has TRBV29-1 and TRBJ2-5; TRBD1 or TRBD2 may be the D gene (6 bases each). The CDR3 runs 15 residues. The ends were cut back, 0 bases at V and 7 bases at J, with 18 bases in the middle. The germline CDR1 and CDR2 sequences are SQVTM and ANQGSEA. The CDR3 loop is CSVEDGEGGVRTQYF. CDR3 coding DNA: TGCAGCGTTGAAGATGGCGAGGGGGGTGTAAGGACCCAGTACTTC. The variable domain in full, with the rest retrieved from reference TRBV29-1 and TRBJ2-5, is SAVISQKPSRDICQRGTSLTIQCQVDSQVTMMFWYRQQPGQSLTLIATANQGSEATYESGFVIDKFPISRPNLTFSTLTVSNMSPEDSSIYLCSVEDGEGGVRTQYFGPGTRLLVL.

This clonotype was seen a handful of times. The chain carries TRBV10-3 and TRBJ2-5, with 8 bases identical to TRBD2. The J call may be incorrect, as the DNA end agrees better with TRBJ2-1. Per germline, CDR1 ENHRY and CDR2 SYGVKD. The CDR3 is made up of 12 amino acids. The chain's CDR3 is CAISPAGAEQFF. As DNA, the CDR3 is TGTGCCATCAGCCCAGCGGGAGCTGAGCAGTTCTTC.

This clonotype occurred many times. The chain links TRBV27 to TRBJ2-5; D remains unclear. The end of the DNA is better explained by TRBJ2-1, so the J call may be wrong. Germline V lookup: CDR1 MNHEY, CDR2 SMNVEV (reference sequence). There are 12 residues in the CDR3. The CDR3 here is CASSLTFSEQFF. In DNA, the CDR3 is TGTGCCAGCAGTTTGACCTTCAGTGAGCAGTTCTTC.

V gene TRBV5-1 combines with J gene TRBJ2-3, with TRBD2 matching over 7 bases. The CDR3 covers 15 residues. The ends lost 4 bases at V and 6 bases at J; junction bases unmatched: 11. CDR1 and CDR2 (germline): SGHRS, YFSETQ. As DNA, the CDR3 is TGCGCCAGCAGCGCAACTAGCGTGGGAGCGGATACGCAGTATTTT. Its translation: CASSATSVGADTQYF.

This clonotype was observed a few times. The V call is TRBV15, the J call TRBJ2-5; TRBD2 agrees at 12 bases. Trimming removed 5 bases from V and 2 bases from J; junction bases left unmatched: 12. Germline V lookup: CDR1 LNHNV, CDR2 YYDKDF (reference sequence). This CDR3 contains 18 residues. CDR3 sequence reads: CATSDRTSGIRLQETQYF. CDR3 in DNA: TGTGCCACCAGCGACCGGACTAGCGGGATACGTTTGCAAGAGACCCAGTACTTC.

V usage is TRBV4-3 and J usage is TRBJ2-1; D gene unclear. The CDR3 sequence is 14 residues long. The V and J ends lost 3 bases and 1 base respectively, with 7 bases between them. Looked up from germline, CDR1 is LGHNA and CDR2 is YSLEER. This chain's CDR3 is CASSQGVSYNEQFF. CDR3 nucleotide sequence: TGCGCCAGCAGCCAGGGTGTGTCCTACAATGAGCAGTTCTTC.

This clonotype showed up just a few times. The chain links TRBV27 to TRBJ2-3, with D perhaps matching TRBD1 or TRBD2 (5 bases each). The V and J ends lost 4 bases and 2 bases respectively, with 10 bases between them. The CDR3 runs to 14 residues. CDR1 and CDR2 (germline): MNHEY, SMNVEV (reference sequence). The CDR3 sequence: CASSWGTVTDTQYF. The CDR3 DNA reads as TGTGCCAGCAGTTGGGGGACGGTCACAGATACGCAGTATTTT.